This TCR beta chain appears in the sequencing data of a study of T cell responses to AZD1222 COVID-19 vaccine. Broader study findings: Sampling that yielded the repertoires occurred only after the peak T cell response.

TCRdb's copy holds only in-frame clones and misses some; the assay was immunoSEQ multiplex PCR. Of some 150,000 clones in the sample, 85% to 95% were seen once. Regarding this clone: Antigen: not known.

V trimming: 3 bases; J trimming: 7 bases; junction bases outside the gene matches: 4. The CDR3 has 13 residues. Germline CDR1 KGHSH, CDR2 LQKENI. The clonotype was recovered from an adult in good health. This sequence joins TRBV18 and TRBJ1-2; TRBD1 agrees at 8 bases. The input for sequencing was peripheral blood, taken on day 0 of AZD1222 vaccination. The CDR3 reads CASSPTGDGGYTF. For the CDR3, the DNA is TGTGCCAGCTCACCGACAGGGGATGGTGGCTACACCTTC.